This T cell receptor beta chain was documented in a study of shared clonotypes between healthy human individuals. Study-wide context: Every donor yielded three CD4 naive, three CD4 memory, two CD8 naive and one CD8 memory plate. Overall study results and limits: Among the subsets, naive ones generally showed larger estimated richness than memory ones. It was expected that sequencing depth would affect clonotype sharing among donors.

TCRdb's copy holds only in-frame clones and misses some; the assay was immunoSEQ multiplex PCR. Seen here are hundreds of thousands of clones, less than 80% observed once, and the top ten hold around 1.7%. This CDR3 comprises 15 residues. CDR1 is MGHRA, CDR2 YSYEKL, per germline. The V and J ends lost 2 bases and 2 bases respectively, with 12 bases between them. All the donors were Caucasian adults who lived in Nashville, Tennessee. As concerns this clone: Its cognate antigen is unknown.

Sequencing used memory CD4+ T cells sorted from blood. Subset specified: CD45RA-negative fraction. V gene TRBV4-1 combines with J gene TRBJ1-2, with a possible D match to TRBD1 (6 bases). The TCR sequence derives from a woman in her 30s in good health. The CDR3 DNA reads TGCGCCAGCAGCCAAACCCACAGGGAAAACTATGGCTACACCTTC. Amino acid sequence: CASSQTHRENYGYTF.